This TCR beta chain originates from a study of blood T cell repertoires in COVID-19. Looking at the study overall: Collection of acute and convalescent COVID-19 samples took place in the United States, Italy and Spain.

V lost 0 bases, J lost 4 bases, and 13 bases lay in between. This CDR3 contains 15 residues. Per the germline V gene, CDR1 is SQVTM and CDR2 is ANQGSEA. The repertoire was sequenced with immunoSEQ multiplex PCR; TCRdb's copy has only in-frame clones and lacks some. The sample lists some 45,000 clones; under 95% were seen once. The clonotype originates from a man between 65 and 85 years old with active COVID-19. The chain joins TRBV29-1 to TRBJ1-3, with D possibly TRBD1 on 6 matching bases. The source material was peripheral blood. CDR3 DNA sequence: TGCAGCGTTGAAGACCCACAGGGAAGGGGAAACACCATATATTTT. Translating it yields CSVEDPQGRGNTIYF.